This T cell receptor beta chain was identified in a study of blood T cell repertoires in COVID-19. Whole-study context: COVID-19 samples from acute and convalescent phases originated in the United States, Italy and Spain. Nucleic acid was either cDNA or gDNA, and it came from T cells, B-cell-depleted T cells, or PBMCs.

Per the original methods: Researchers report that nucleated cell counts were estimated from reference gene primer amplification. Clones were sequenced by immunoSEQ multiplex PCR, and TCRdb holds only the in-frame ones, with some missing. V and J calls and clone size are those listed in that table; D and trimming were worked out from the DNA. There are over 95,000 clones in the sample; about 85% occur only once, and 13% lies in the top ten. The CDR3 sequence is 15 residues long. The V gene end was trimmed by 0 bases and the J gene end by 4 bases; junction bases not matched to a gene: 5. Germline V gene lookup returns CDR1 LNHNV and CDR2 YYDKDF (reference sequence).

The receptor was derived from a human donor in a cohort sampled during active COVID-19. The sample taken for sequencing was peripheral blood. The chain recombines TRBV15 with TRBJ2-7, with 8 bases identical to TRBD1. CDR3 in amino acids: CATSREGTGGYEQYF. DNA for the CDR3: TGTGCCACCAGCAGAGAGGGAACAGGGGGATACGAGCAGTACTTC.